The 22 T cell receptor beta chains listed next were all sequenced from one sample in a study of blood T cell repertoires in COVID-19. The method was immunoSEQ multiplex PCR; TCRdb's version includes in-frame clones alone and lacks a portion of them. The table lists 270,000 or so clones, roughly 84% of them singletons. The sample was PBMCs or T cells enriched from blood (not recorded which). Every receptor here comes from a woman aged 45-59 years who had been exposed to COVID-19.

The chain links TRBV9 to TRBJ1-2; TRBD1 matches 7 bases. The V segment lost 0 bases and the J segment 4 bases; nucleotides outside the gene matches: 3. CDR1 is SGDLS and CDR2 is YYNGEE in the germline V gene. There are 14 residues in the CDR3. CDR3 sequence (DNA): TGTGCCAGCAGCGTAGGACAGGGCGTCTATGGCTACACCTTC. Its translation is CASSVGQGVYGYTF.

The chain joins TRBV4-1 to TRBJ1-5, with D unresolved. Trimming removed 0 bases at V and 2 bases at J, with 11 bases between. The CDR3 has 16 amino acids. Germline V gene sequence: CDR1 MGHRA, CDR2 YSYEKL. CDR3 region: CASSQEGTVRNQPQHF. CDR3 sequence (DNA): TGCGCCAGCAGCCAAGAGGGCACAGTTCGCAATCAGCCCCAGCATTTT.

The count of this clone is one. J is TRBJ2-7 and V is TRBV3-1 (or the pseudogene TRBV3-2); TRBD1 matches 8 bases. V was clipped by 4 bases and J by 4 bases; unmatched bases: 3. Germline V gives CDR1 LGHDT, CDR2 YNNKEL (reference sequence). There are 13 residues in the CDR3. The CDR3 region is CASSLTGAYEQYF. The CDR3 nucleotides read TGTGCCAGCAGCCTGACAGGGGCTTACGAGCAGTACTTC.

The chain combines TRBV2 with TRBJ1-4; D remains ambiguous. Trimming took off 6 bases at V and 1 base at J, with 9 bases between the two ends. The CDR3 has 14 residues. Germline CDR1 reads SNHLY; CDR2 reads FYNNEI. In nucleotides, the CDR3 is TGTGCCAGCAGCGAGTTTTTAACTAATGAAAAACTGTTTTTT. This sequence encodes CASSEFLTNEKLFF.

The rearrangement uses TRBV5-1 and TRBJ1-6, with D possibly TRBD1 on 5 matching bases. CDR1 SGHRS and CDR2 YFSETQ come from the germline V gene. V gave up 5 bases and J gave up 5 bases, with 20 bases separating them. The CDR3 totals 17 residues. Here the CDR3 DNA reads TGCGCCAGCAGTAAGTCATGGGGGGGTGAACATAATTCACCCCTCCACTTT. This gives the protein CASSKSWGGEHNSPLHF.

The V and J genes are TRBV28 and TRBJ2-6, with 8 bases lining up with TRBD1. CDR1 and CDR2 (germline): MDHEN, SYDVKM. This CDR3 has 16 amino acids. The trim removed 6 bases at V and 3 bases at J, leaving 7 bases unmatched. CDR3 sequence reads: CASSPPGGGGANVLTF. As DNA, the CDR3 is TGTGCCAGCAGCCCACCAGGGGGCGGTGGGGCCAACGTCCTGACTTTC.

The rearrangement joins TRBV25-1 to TRBJ1-2; D possibly corresponds to TRBD1 (6 bases). V lost 3 bases to trimming and J lost 8 bases, with 7 bases between them. The germline V gene encodes CDR1 MGHDK and CDR2 SYGVNS. This CDR3 comprises 11 residues. CDR3 nucleotides: TGTGCCAGCAGTGATGGGGGCGGCTACACCTTC. Translation: CASSDGGGYTF.

The chain combines TRBV6-2 or TRBV6-3 with TRBJ1-6; 8 bases fit TRBD1. The CDR3 totals 14 residues. V was pared by 0 bases and J by 10 bases, with 2 bases of the junction left unmatched. Germline loops: CDR1 MNHEY, CDR2 SVGEGT. The CDR3 sequence is CASSYSTGVSPLHF. The CDR3 DNA is TGTGCCAGCAGTTACTCGACAGGGGTGTCACCCCTCCACTTT.

This chain connects TRBV5-1 to TRBJ2-7; D gene uncertain. The CDR3 length is 15 residues. Germline V CDR1 and CDR2: SGHRS, YFSETQ. Trimming took off 1 base at V and 7 bases at J, with 18 bases between the two ends. The CDR3 is CASSLSAGTFGEQYF. The CDR3 region has the DNA TGCGCCAGCAGCTTGTCCGCCGGTACTTTCGGGGAGCAGTACTTC.

V usage is TRBV27 and J usage is TRBJ1-5; the match to TRBD1 covers 7 bases. The CDR3 consists of 15 residues. Germline values: CDR1 MNHEY, CDR2 SMNVEV (reference sequence). The trim removed 4 bases at V and 5 bases at J, leaving 8 bases unmatched. The CDR3 loop is CASSSRTGGHQPQHF. In DNA, the CDR3 is TGTGCCAGCAGTTCAAGGACAGGAGGACATCAGCCCCAGCATTTT.

This rearrangement joins TRBV19 to TRBJ1-5, with 7 bases that match TRBD1. Germline assignment: CDR1 LNHDA and CDR2 SQIVND (reference sequence). Trimming at V came to 6 bases and at J to 5 bases, leaving 7 bases not matched to a gene. The CDR3 consists of 14 residues. Here the CDR3 reads CASRTRGQDQPQHF. The DNA of the CDR3 is TGTGCCAGTAGGACTAGGGGGCAGGATCAGCCCCAGCATTTT.

This clone was detected only once. Other DNA sequences in this specimen translate into the identical CDR3. The rearrangement links TRBV24-1 to TRBJ1-2; D is perhaps TRBD1 (5 bases). V was pared by 3 bases and J by 8 bases, with 12 bases between. CDR3 length equals 13 residues. The germline V gene has CDR1 KGHDR and CDR2 SFDVKD. In nucleotides, the CDR3 is TGTGCCACCAGTGATCCCCCAGGGTACGGCTACACCTTC. Encoded protein: CATSDPPGYGYTF.

The rearrangement uses TRBV12-3 or TRBV12-4 and TRBJ1-1; TRBD1 might be the D (6 bases). With 5 bases removed from V and 5 bases from J, the gap between germline ends came to 12 bases. This CDR3 contains 13 residues. The chain's CDR3 is CASSPRGGTEAFF. The CDR3 DNA is TGTGCCAGCAGTCCACGAGGGGGAACTGAAGCTTTCTTT.

This clone was seen once. V usage is TRBV7-9 and J usage is TRBJ2-5; 9 positions match TRBD1. The CDR3 is 18 amino acids. Germline CDR1 SEHNR, CDR2 FQNEAQ (reference sequence). Unmatched junction bases numbered 18, after V lost 5 bases and J lost 5 bases. The CDR3 DNA sequence: TGTGCCAGCAGCCCGAGACGCTTACAGGGGGCTAGGGGTGAGACCCAGTACTTC. Amino acids: CASSPRRLQGARGETQYF.

The V gene is TRBV3-1 (or the pseudogene TRBV3-2), the J gene TRBJ2-5; 15 bases match TRBD2. J was trimmed by 5 bases and V by 4 bases; bases with no gene match: 5. CDR1 is LGHDT and CDR2 is YNNKEL in the germline V gene (reference sequence). The CDR3 sequence is 16 residues long. The CDR3 region has the DNA TGTGCCAGCAGCCTCCGGACTAGCGGGGGGGCGGAGACCCAGTACTTC. The encoded protein is CASSLRTSGGAETQYF.

This chain connects TRBV28 to TRBJ2-7; 8 bases agree with TRBD1. The V gene's germline CDR1 is MDHEN and CDR2 SYDVKM. There are 14 residues in the CDR3. Trimming removed 3 bases from V and 0 bases from J; junction bases left unmatched: 1. CDR3 residues: CASSLGQVSYEQYF. DNA of the CDR3: TGTGCCAGCAGTTTGGGACAGGTCTCCTACGAGCAGTACTTC.

The rearrangement joins TRBV5-1 to TRBJ2-7; 11 positions agree with TRBD2. This CDR3 region has 14 residues. J was trimmed by 5 bases and V by 2 bases; bases with no gene match: 3. CDR1 is SGHRS and CDR2 is YFSETQ in the germline V gene. CDR3 sequence: CASSFSGGDHEQYF. DNA of the CDR3: TGCGCCAGCAGCTTTAGCGGGGGGGACCACGAGCAGTACTTC. The whole variable domain, remainder taken from reference TRBV5-1 and TRBJ2-7, is KAGVTQTPRYLIKTRGQQVTLSCSPISGHRSVSWYQQTPGQGLQFLFEYFSETQRNKGNFPGRFSGRQFSNSRSEMNVSTLELGDSALYLCASSFSGGDHEQYFGPGTRLTVT.

The chain employs TRBV28 and TRBJ1-4; D remains ambiguous. CDR1 and CDR2 (germline): MDHEN, SYDVKM. CDR3 size: 14 residues. The germline V and J ends were trimmed by 6 bases and 1 base, with 9 bases remaining between them. DNA of the CDR3: TGTGCCAGCAGCACCCCAGGAACTAATGAAAAACTGTTTTTT. Its translation: CASSTPGTNEKLFF.

This rearrangement joins TRBV9 to TRBJ1-2, with D tentatively TRBD1 (5 bases). Trimming took 0 bases from V and 7 from J, leaving 16 bases between them. This CDR3 contains 15 residues. Looked up from germline, CDR1 is SGDLS and CDR2 is YYNGEE. CDR3 loop: CASSVAEWGLGGYTF. The CDR3 region has the DNA TGTGCCAGCAGCGTAGCCGAATGGGGCCTAGGTGGCTACACCTTC.

The chain links TRBV7-6 to TRBJ1-2; 9 bases line up with TRBD1. The J segment lost 4 bases and the V segment lost 1 base, leaving 7 bases of the junction unmatched. The V gene's germline CDR1 is SGHVS and CDR2 FNYEAQ. The CDR3 is made up of 16 amino acids. CDR3 in DNA: TGTGCCAGCAGCTTAGAAACAGGGGGCTATGGCTATGGCTACACCTTC. It encodes CASSLETGGYGYGYTF.

The chain links TRBV29-1 to TRBJ2-5; tentative D call: TRBD2 (6 bases). The germline gives CDR1 SQVTM, CDR2 ANQGSEA. The CDR3 extends over 13 amino acids. V dropped 6 bases and J dropped 4 bases, with 15 bases sitting between them. The CDR3 loop reads CSVNTGTLETQYF. In DNA form, the CDR3 reads TGCAGCGTAAATACCGGGACTTTAGAGACCCAGTACTTC.

The V and J genes are TRBV5-6 and TRBJ1-1; tentatively, D is TRBD1 (5 bases). The CDR3 sequence is 12 residues long. CDR1 is SGHDT and CDR2 is YYEEEE in the germline V gene. V lost 4 bases and J 7 bases, leaving 11 bases between the germline ends. CDR3 DNA sequence: TGTGCCAGCAGCGCCGACAGACTTGAAGCTTTCTTT. Amino acid sequence: CASSADRLEAFF.